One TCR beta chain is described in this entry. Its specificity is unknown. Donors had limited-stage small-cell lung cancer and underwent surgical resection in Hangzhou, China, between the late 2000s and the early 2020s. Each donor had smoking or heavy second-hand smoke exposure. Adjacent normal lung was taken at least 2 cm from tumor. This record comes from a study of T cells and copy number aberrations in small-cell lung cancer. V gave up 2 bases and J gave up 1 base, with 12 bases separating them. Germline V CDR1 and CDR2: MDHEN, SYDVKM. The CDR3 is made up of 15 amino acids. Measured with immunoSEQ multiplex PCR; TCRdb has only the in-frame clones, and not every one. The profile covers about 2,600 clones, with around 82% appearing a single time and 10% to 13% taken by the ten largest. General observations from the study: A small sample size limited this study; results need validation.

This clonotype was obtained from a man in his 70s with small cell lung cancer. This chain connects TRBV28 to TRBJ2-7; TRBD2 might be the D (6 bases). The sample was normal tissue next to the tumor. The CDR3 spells CASSLGGTDSYEQYF. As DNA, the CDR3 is TGTGCCAGCAGTTTAGGGGGGACGGATTCCTACGAGCAGTACTTC.